Only a few counts were recorded for the clone carrying this TCR beta chain. V was cut by 4 bases and J by 1 base, with 11 bases left in between. This CDR3 has 15 residues. Per germline, CDR1 SGHRS and CDR2 YFSETQ. One entry per CDR3 protein results from TCRdb running MiXCR on the RT-PCR reads. The data show more than 550,000 distinct CDR3 sequences, with 14% seen just once and 3.6% held by the top ten. This TCR was recovered from a female donor in good health, serving as a healthy control. The chain joins TRBV5-1 to TRBJ2-2; D is unresolved. The source material was memory CD4+ T cells from blood. The CDR3 DNA reads TGCGCCAGCAGCGTCCAGGTTGGGAACACCGGGGAGCTGTTTTTT. Translated, it gives CASSVQVGNTGELFF.